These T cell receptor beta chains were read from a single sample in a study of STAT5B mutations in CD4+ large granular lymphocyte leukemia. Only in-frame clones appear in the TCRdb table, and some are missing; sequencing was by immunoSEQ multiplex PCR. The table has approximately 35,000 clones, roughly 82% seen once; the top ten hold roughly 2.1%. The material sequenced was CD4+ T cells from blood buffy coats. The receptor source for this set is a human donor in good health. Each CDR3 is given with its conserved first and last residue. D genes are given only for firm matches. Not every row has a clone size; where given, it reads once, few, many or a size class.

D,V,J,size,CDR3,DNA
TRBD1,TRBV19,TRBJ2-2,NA,CASSNSGGPGELFF,TGTGCCAGTAGCAACTCAGGGGGCCCCGGGGAGCTGTTTTTT
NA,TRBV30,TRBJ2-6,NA,CAWSDGIPGANVLTF,TGTGCCTGGAGTGACGGGATCCCTGGGGCCAACGTCCTAACTTTC
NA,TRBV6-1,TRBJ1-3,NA,CASSFQAEGGNTIYF,TGTGCCAGCAGTTTCCAGGCTGAAGGTGGAAACACCATATATTTT
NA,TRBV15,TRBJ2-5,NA,CATSPERVPGQTQYF,TGTGCCACCAGTCCCGAACGGGTTCCCGGACAGACCCAGTACTTC
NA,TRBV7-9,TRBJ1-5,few,CASSFGRAGGAEPQHF,TGTGCCAGCAGCTTCGGTCGGGCGGGAGGGGCGGAGCCCCAGCATTTT
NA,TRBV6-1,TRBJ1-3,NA,CASSELRGNTIYF,TGTGCCAGCAGTGAGCTCCGTGGAAACACCATATATTTT
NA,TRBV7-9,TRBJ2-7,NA,CASSLVPGFTYEQYF,TGTGCCAGCAGCTTAGTCCCGGGATTCACCTACGAGCAGTACTTC
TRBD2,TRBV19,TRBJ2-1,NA,CASSIGGGRAIEQFF,TGTGCCAGTAGTATAGGAGGCGGGAGGGCAATTGAGCAGTTCTTC
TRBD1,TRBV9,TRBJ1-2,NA,CASSSSGQGRSYGYTF,TGTGCCAGCAGCTCTTCCGGACAGGGGAGGAGCTATGGCTACACCTTC
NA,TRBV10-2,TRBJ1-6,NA,CASSERTGAYNSPLHF,TGCGCCAGCAGTGAGAGGACCGGCGCCTATAATTCACCCCTCCACTTT
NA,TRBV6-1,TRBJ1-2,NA,CASSEGGWEYGYTF,TGTGCCAGCAGTGAAGGGGGGTGGGAATATGGCTACACCTTC
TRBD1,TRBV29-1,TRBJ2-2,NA,CSVYVAGGFLSNTGELFF,TGCAGCGTATATGTGGCAGGGGGCTTTCTTTCCAACACCGGGGAGCTGTTTTTT
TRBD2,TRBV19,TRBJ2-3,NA,CASKTSGSSDTQYF,TGTGCCAGTAAAACTAGCGGGAGCTCAGATACGCAGTATTTT
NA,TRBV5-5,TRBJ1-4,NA,CASSPPLRQGGGEKLFF,TGTGCCAGCAGCCCCCCTTTGCGGCAGGGCGGGGGTGAAAAACTGTTTTTT
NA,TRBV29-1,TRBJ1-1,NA,CSVGRQNTEAFF,TGCAGCGTTGGACGGCAGAACACTGAAGCTTTCTTT
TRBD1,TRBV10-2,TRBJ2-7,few,CASTDPGTGSSYEQYF,TGCGCCAGCACGGATCCCGGGACAGGGTCCTCCTACGAGCAGTACTTC
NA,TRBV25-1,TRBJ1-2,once,CASTPGDYGYTF,TGTGCCAGCACGCCCGGGGACTATGGCTACACCTTC
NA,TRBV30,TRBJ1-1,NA,CAGGTTKNTEAFF,TGTGCCGGAGGGACAACTAAGAACACTGAAGCTTTCTTT
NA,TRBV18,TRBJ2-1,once,CASSPFPRTYNEQFF,TGTGCCAGCTCACCTTTCCCCCGGACCTACAATGAGCAGTTCTTC
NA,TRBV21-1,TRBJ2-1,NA,CASSPRGTSSLYNEQFF,TGTGCCAGCAGCCCCCGTGGGACTAGTAGTTTGTACAATGAGCAGTTCTTC
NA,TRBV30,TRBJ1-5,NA,CAWGTGPQPQHF,TGTGCCTGGGGGACGGGACCTCAGCCCCAGCATTTT
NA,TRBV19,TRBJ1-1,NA,CASTPLGGWGEAFF,TGTGCCAGCACCCCCCTAGGGGGATGGGGTGAAGCTTTCTTT
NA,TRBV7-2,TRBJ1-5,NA,CASSLEGVVNQPQHF,TGTGCCAGCAGCTTAGAGGGTGTAGTCAATCAGCCCCAGCATTTT
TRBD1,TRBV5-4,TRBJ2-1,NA,CASSGTFGTAYNEQFF,TGTGCCAGCAGCGGAACGTTCGGGACAGCTTACAATGAGCAGTTCTTC
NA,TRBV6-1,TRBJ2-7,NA,CASTQPQGLYEQYF,TGTGCCAGCACTCAGCCACAGGGACTTTACGAGCAGTACTTC
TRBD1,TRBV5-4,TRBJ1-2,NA,CASSPRDSYGYTF,TGTGCCAGCAGCCCCAGGGACAGCTATGGCTACACCTTC
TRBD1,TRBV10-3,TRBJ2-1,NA,CAIRDGQGVGNEQFF,TGTGCCATCAGGGACGGACAGGGGGTAGGTAATGAGCAGTTCTTC
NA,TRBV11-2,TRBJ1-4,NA,CASSSVGGATEKLFF,TGTGCCAGCAGCTCCGTGGGGGGGGCAACGGAAAAACTGTTTTTT
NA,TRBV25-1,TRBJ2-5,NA,CASSEGYRGGETQYF,TGTGCCAGCAGTGAAGGGTACAGGGGAGGGGAGACCCAGTACTTC
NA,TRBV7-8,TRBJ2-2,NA,CASSLLSGTGELFF,TGTGCCAGCAGCTTACTGAGCGGCACCGGGGAGCTGTTTTTT
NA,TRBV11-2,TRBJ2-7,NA,CASSLNVPTHEQYF,TGTGCCAGCAGCTTAAATGTTCCTACCCACGAGCAGTACTTC
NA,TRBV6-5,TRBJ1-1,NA,CASSRIGVGTEAFF,TGTGCCAGCAGCCGGATAGGGGTAGGCACTGAAGCTTTCTTT
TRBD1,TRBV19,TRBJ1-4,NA,CASTNLGQGEEKLFF,TGTGCCAGTACTAACCTTGGACAGGGTGAAGAAAAACTGTTTTTT
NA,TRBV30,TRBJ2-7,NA,CAWSWVRSYEQYF,TGTGCCTGGAGTTGGGTCAGGTCCTACGAGCAGTACTTC
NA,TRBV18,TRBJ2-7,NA,CASSPLEIRSYEQYF,TGTGCCAGCTCACCATTGGAAATTAGGTCCTACGAGCAGTACTTC
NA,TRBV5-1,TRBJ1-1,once,CASSLVGHQRGRMNTEAFF,TGCGCCAGCAGCTTGGTGGGACACCAGAGGGGCCGTATGAACACTGAAGCTTTCTTT
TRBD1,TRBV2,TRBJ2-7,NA,CASSRDRTAYEQYF,TGTGCCAGCAGTCGGGACAGGACCGCCTACGAGCAGTACTTC
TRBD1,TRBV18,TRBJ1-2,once,CASSYRTGNGQTAGNYGYTF,TGTGCCAGCTCCTACAGGACAGGTAACGGGCAGACTGCCGGGAACTATGGCTACACCTTC
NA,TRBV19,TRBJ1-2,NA,CASSIYRDTNYGYTF,TGTGCCAGTAGTATATATAGGGACACCAACTATGGCTACACCTTC
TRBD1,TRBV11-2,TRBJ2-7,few,CASSEDRGHEQYF,TGTGCCAGCAGCGAGGACAGGGGCCACGAGCAGTACTTC
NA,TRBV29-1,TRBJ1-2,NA,CSVELNYGYTF,TGCAGCGTTGAGTTAAACTATGGCTACACCTTC
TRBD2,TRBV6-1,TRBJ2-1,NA,CASTVSGGTYNEQFF,TGTGCCAGCACCGTTAGCGGGGGGACCTACAATGAGCAGTTCTTC
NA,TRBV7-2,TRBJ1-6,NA,CASSLFGRENSPLHF,TGTGCCAGCAGCTTATTCGGCAGGGAGAATTCACCCCTCCACTTT
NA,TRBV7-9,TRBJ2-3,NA,CASSPPRLTGTDTQYF,TGTGCCAGCAGCCCCCCCAGGCTCACGGGCACAGATACGCAGTATTTT
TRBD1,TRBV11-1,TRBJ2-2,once,CASSQDRATGELFF,TGTGCCAGCAGCCAAGACAGGGCCACCGGGGAGCTGTTTTTT
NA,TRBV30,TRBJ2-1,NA,CAWEQAANEQFF,TGTGCCTGGGAACAGGCGGCTAATGAGCAGTTCTTC
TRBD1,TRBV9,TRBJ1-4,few,CASSSGQANEKLFF,TGTGCCAGCAGCTCGGGACAGGCGAATGAAAAACTGTTTTTT
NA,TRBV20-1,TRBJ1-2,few,CSARYQAGYTF,TGCAGTGCTAGATACCAGGCTGGCTACACCTTC
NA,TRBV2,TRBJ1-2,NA,CASKAGNRNYGYTF,TGTGCCAGCAAGGCCGGAAACCGCAACTATGGCTACACCTTC
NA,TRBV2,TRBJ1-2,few,CASRAGREGAPGYTF,TGTGCCAGCCGCGCGGGTAGGGAGGGAGCGCCTGGCTACACCTTC
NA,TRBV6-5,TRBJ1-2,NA,CASSYGDRLYGYTF,TGTGCCAGCAGTTACGGCGACAGGCTCTATGGCTACACCTTC
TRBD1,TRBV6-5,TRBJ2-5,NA,CASRKPGQGRETQYF,TGTGCCAGCAGAAAACCGGGACAGGGTAGAGAGACCCAGTACTTC
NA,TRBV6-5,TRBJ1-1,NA,CASSYQGGTEAFF,TGTGCCAGCAGTTACCAGGGTGGCACTGAAGCTTTCTTT
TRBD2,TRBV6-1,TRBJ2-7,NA,CASSGRVNYEQYF,TGTGCCAGCAGCGGGAGGGTGAACTACGAGCAGTACTTC